Described below is a single T cell receptor beta chain sequence and its context. V gave up 6 bases and J gave up 3 bases, with 9 bases separating them. This CDR3 has 12 residues. Germline-derived CDR1 and CDR2 are SGDLS and YYNGEE. Using immunoSEQ multiplex PCR, the repertoire was profiled, and TCRdb retains in-frame clones only, with some absent. The sample lists more than 40,000 clones; nearly 90% were seen once. The data originate from a study of T cell changes during pregnancy in multiple sclerosis. The sequencing used CD4+ T cells from peripheral blood mononuclear cells, collected in the first trimester of pregnancy. This clonotype was sampled from a female donor with multiple sclerosis, enrolled in a pregnancy study. The genes are TRBV9 and TRBJ2-5, with D possibly being TRBD2 (6 bases). CDR3 bases: TGTGCCAGCAATTGGGGGGAAGAGACCCAGTACTTC. Translated, it gives CASNWGEETQYF.